The 27 T cell receptor beta chains below all came from one sample that was sequenced in a study of CD8+CD57+ T cells in acquired aplastic anemia. Sequenced patients had shown CD8+CD57+ cell expansion by flow cytometry. Profiling that covered TCR beta VDJ and CDR3 relied on genomic DNA as its template. TCRdb reprocessed the reads with MiXCR, giving one entry per CDR3 protein. The table lists just over 150,000 distinct CDR3 sequences, 40% to 60% of them singletons. The sample taken for sequencing was sorted CD4+, CD8+, or CD8+CD57+ T cells (not recorded which) from PBMCs. These receptors were taken from a human donor with aplastic anemia.

For this clonotype: It may be a read error: a sequence one base away is much more abundant. The V gene is TRBV11-3, the J gene TRBJ2-7; 7 bases line up with TRBD1. Germline-derived CDR1 and CDR2 are SGHNT and YENEEA. This CDR3 has 15 residues. With 0 bases clipped from V and 3 bases from J, the junction kept 5 bases outside the gene matches. DNA of the CDR3: TGTGCCAGCAGCTTAGAGGCAGGGGGATACTACGAGCAGTACTTC. The encoded protein is CASSLEAGGYYEQYF.

This clonotype was found many times. This chain connects TRBV27 to TRBJ1-2, with D uncertain. Germline lookup yields CDR1 MNHEY and CDR2 SMNVEV (reference sequence). The CDR3 contains 14 residues. V was clipped by 6 bases and J by 1 base, with 12 bases between them. The chain's CDR3 is CASSFGGNNYGYTF. The CDR3 coding sequence is TGTGCCAGCAGCTTCGGCGGCAATAACTATGGCTACACCTTC.

This sequence joins TRBV10-3 and TRBJ2-5; D unresolved. The V end lost 6 bases, the J end lost 3 bases, and 11 bases lay between the germline ends. The V gene's germline CDR1 is ENHRY and CDR2 SYGVKD. The CDR3 has 13 amino acids. CDR3 nucleotides: TGTGCCATCAGCCTTAGACCCAAAGAGACCCAGTACTTC. Amino acid sequence: CAISLRPKETQYF.

The genes are TRBV7-8 and TRBJ2-7, with D possibly called TRBD1 or TRBD2 (5 bases each). V lost 5 bases, J lost 4 bases, and 12 bases lay in between. Germline CDR1 SGHVS, CDR2 FQNEAQ. CDR3 length: 13 amino acids. The CDR3 is CASSGGRRYEQYF. The CDR3 DNA sequence: TGTGCCAGCAGCGGGGGTAGAAGATACGAGCAGTACTTC.

The chain couples TRBV10-3 to TRBJ2-5, with 7 bases lining up with TRBD1. The CDR3 extends over 14 amino acids. With V trimmed by 10 bases and J by 4 bases, 12 bases remained unmatched. The germline V gene encodes CDR1 ENHRY and CDR2 SYGVKD. This CDR3 reads CASTAQGMGETQYF. The CDR3 coding sequence is TGTGCCAGCACCGCACAGGGGATGGGAGAGACCCAGTACTTC.

In this sample, this clonotype turned up many times. The chain is built from TRBV14 and TRBJ2-7; no reliable D call. This CDR3 is built from 12 residues. Germline loops: CDR1 SGHDN, CDR2 FVKESK. V lost 1 base and J 5 bases, leaving 6 bases between the germline ends. This CDR3 is CASSQAWDEQYF. The DNA of the CDR3 is TGTGCCAGCAGCCAAGCGTGGGACGAGCAGTACTTC.

This clonotype showed up many times. The genes are TRBV5-4 and TRBJ2-5, with TRBD1 identical over 8 bases. Germline V gene lookup returns CDR1 SGHNT and CDR2 YYREEE (reference sequence). V gave up 4 bases and J gave up 1 base; unmatched junction bases: 6. The CDR3 contains 15 residues. In nucleotides, the CDR3 is TGTGCCAGCAGCCCCGGACAGGGTCCCCAAGAGACCCAGTACTTC. Translating it yields CASSPGQGPQETQYF.

This clonotype was recorded at least ten times. The chain employs TRBV6-1 and TRBJ1-2; no clear D gene. The CDR3 has 16 residues. Germline V gene sequence: CDR1 MNHNS, CDR2 SASEGT. V lost 2 bases and J 2 bases, leaving 15 bases between the germline ends. The DNA of the CDR3 is TGTGCCAGCAGTGAATGGTGGTCTGGCGAAAACTATGGCTACACCTTC. It is translated as CASSEWWSGENYGYTF.

The chain couples TRBV7-3 to TRBJ2-1, with D hard to call. The CDR3 extends over 16 amino acids. Germline V CDR1 and CDR2: SGHTA, FQGTGA. Trimming took 3 bases from V and 0 from J, leaving 12 bases between them. CDR3 amino acids: CASSFGPVSSYNEQFF. CDR3 DNA sequence: TGTGCCAGCAGCTTTGGACCAGTCAGCTCCTACAATGAGCAGTTCTTC.

This clonotype came up once. The chain combines TRBV2 with TRBJ2-5; weak D call: TRBD2 (6 bases). Germline CDR1 is SNHLY and CDR2 is FYNNEI. Trimming took 8 bases from V and 5 from J, leaving 12 bases between them. This CDR3 has 12 residues. Here the CDR3 DNA reads TGTGCCAGCGGGAGGTCGGATGAGACCCAGTACTTC. Protein: CASGRSDETQYF. Looking up the rest from reference TRBV2 and TRBJ2-5 gives the full variable domain: EPEVTQTPSHQVTQMGQEVILRCVPISNHLYFYWYRQILGQKVEFLVSFYNNEISEKSEIFDDQFSVERPDGSNFTLKIRSTKLEDSAMYFCASGRSDETQYFGPGTRLLVL.

This clonotype has more than one count but fewer than ten. The genes are TRBV11-2 and TRBJ2-1; 11 bases align to TRBD2. This CDR3 is 16 amino acids long. With V trimmed by 5 bases and J by 8 bases, 11 bases remained unmatched. In germline, CDR1 is SGHAT, CDR2 FQNNGV. The DNA for the CDR3 is TGTGCCAGCAGCGCCCCGGGACTAGCGGTTGGAGATGAGCAGTTCTTC. Its protein product is CASSAPGLAVGDEQFF.

Concerning this clonotype: Compared with germline, one end of the junction differs, possibly owing to a read error. This rearrangement joins TRBV6-1 to TRBJ1-1; no clear D gene. Germline loops: CDR1 MNHNS, CDR2 SASEGT. The CDR3 length is 14 residues. The CDR3 sequence is CASSPLRATTDAFF. In DNA form, the CDR3 reads TGTGCCAGCAGTCCTCTCCGCGCGACCACTGACGCTTTCTTT.

The gene calls are TRBV2 and TRBJ2-7, with 12 bases identical to TRBD1. After removal of 10 bases from V and 0 bases from J, the junction contained 13 bases not matched to a gene. Germline CDR1 reads SNHLY; CDR2 reads FYNNEI. This CDR3 contains 17 residues. CDR3 bases: TGTGCCATATCCGGGACAGGGGGCCTAAAAAGCTCCTACGAGCAGTACTTC. Its protein is CAISGTGGLKSSYEQYF.

This clonotype was found a few times. This chain connects TRBV10-3 to TRBJ2-7; D is possibly TRBD1 (6 bases). Trimming removed 0 bases from V and 0 bases from J, with 12 bases in between. CDR1 is ENHRY, CDR2 SYGVKD, per germline. The CDR3 totals 16 residues. CDR3 loop: CAISESGRGSSYEQYF. CDR3 DNA sequence: TGTGCCATCAGTGAGTCGGGCAGGGGCAGCTCCTACGAGCAGTACTTC.

This clonotype was recorded many times. The gene calls are TRBV7-2 and TRBJ2-3; TRBD2 matches at 13 bases. Germline CDR1 and CDR2: SGHTA and FQGNSA. This CDR3 comprises 15 residues. Losses at the gene ends were 4 bases for V and 4 bases for J; bases not matched to a gene: 2. In nucleotides, the CDR3 is TGTGCCAGCAGCTGGACTAGCGGGAGTTCAGATACGCAGTATTTT. Protein product: CASSWTSGSSDTQYF.

This clonotype was seen a single time. The chain links TRBV20-1 to TRBJ2-3, with 10 bases identical to TRBD2. The CDR3 length is 18 residues. The J segment lost 1 base and the V segment lost 3 bases, leaving 13 bases of the junction unmatched. In germline, CDR1 is DFQATT, CDR2 SNEGSKA (reference sequence). CDR3 protein: CSASLASGRKVGTDTQYF. The CDR3, as DNA: TGCAGTGCTAGTTTGGCTAGCGGGAGAAAAGTGGGCACAGATACGCAGTATTTT.

Ten or more counts support this clonotype. The gene calls are TRBV30 and TRBJ2-7; 11 bases are a match to TRBD2. The V gene end was trimmed by 2 bases and the J gene end by 3 bases; junction bases not matched to a gene: 6. This CDR3 has 15 amino acids. Looked up from germline, CDR1 is GTSNPN and CDR2 is SVGIG (reference sequence). The CDR3, as DNA: TGTGCCTGGAGTCCCGGGACTAGCGGTTACTACGAGCAGTACTTC. Translating gives CAWSPGTSGYYEQYF.

V usage is TRBV5-1 and J usage is TRBJ2-5; a possible D gene is TRBD1 (5 bases). This CDR3 contains 14 residues. Germline V gene sequence: CDR1 SGHRS, CDR2 YFSETQ. Trimming cost V 2 bases and J 5 bases, with 13 bases left between them. CDR3 in DNA: TGCGCCAGCAGCTTAGGGGTGGGTGAGGAGACCCAGTACTTC. Protein sequence: CASSLGVGEETQYF.

This clonotype was counted many times. V usage is TRBV24-1 and J usage is TRBJ2-4, with 8 positions matching TRBD1. The J segment lost 8 bases and the V segment lost 4 bases, leaving 6 bases of the junction unmatched. The CDR3 runs 14 residues. CDR1 and CDR2 (germline): KGHDR, SFDVKD. DNA for the CDR3: TGTGCCACCAGTGAAACAGGGGGTAATCACATTCAGTACTTC. The encoded protein is CATSETGGNHIQYF.

This clonotype was observed many times. The chain couples TRBV10-3 to TRBJ2-5, with 7 bases lining up with TRBD1. The CDR3 has 16 residues. Unmatched junction bases numbered 12, after V lost 4 bases and J lost 4 bases. CDR1 is ENHRY and CDR2 is SYGVKD in the germline V gene. DNA for the CDR3: TGTGCCATCAGTGGACCCCCAAGACAGGGCATAGAGACCCAGTACTTC. It yields the protein CAISGPPRQGIETQYF.

The V and J genes are TRBV9 and TRBJ2-7; 9 bases match TRBD1. This CDR3 contains 14 residues. Germline assignment: CDR1 SGDLS and CDR2 YYNGEE. V was clipped by 4 bases and J by 2 bases; unmatched bases: 4. The CDR3: CASSSRDRAYEQYF. The CDR3 DNA reads TGTGCCAGCAGCTCCCGGGACAGGGCCTACGAGCAGTACTTC.

This clonotype was observed a handful of times. The rearrangement uses TRBV10-3 and TRBJ1-6; 12 nucleotides agree with TRBD1. The germline V gene has CDR1 ENHRY and CDR2 SYGVKD. The trim removed 11 bases at V and 9 bases at J, leaving 8 bases unmatched. The CDR3 consists of 14 residues. CDR3 residues: CAATGDRGPSPLHF. The CDR3 DNA is TGTGCCGCAACCGGGGACAGGGGGCCTTCACCCCTCCACTTT.

The J gene is TRBJ1-6, the V gene TRBV5-6; D is perhaps TRBD1 (6 bases). The CDR3 covers 15 residues. V was shortened by 2 bases and J by 8 bases, with 14 bases between the two germline ends. Germline CDR1 and CDR2: SGHDT and YYEEEE. CDR3 residues: CASSLSSGVDSPLHF. In DNA form, the CDR3 reads TGTGCCAGCAGCTTATCGTCAGGGGTAGATTCACCCCTCCACTTT.

This clonotype was detected only a few times. This chain links TRBV19 with TRBJ1-5, with 7 bases identical to TRBD1. V shed 4 bases, J shed 6 bases, and the junction held 9 bases outside the gene matches. Germline CDR1 reads LNHDA; CDR2 reads SQIVND (reference sequence). CDR3 length: 15 residues. In nucleotides, the CDR3 is TGTGCCAGTAGTACCCCCGGGGCAGGGGGTCAGCCCCAGCATTTT. This gives the protein CASSTPGAGGQPQHF.

The chain carries TRBV2 and TRBJ1-2, with D unclear. The CDR3 runs 12 residues. Trimming cost V 1 base and J 7 bases, with 7 bases left between them. Germline V gene data show CDR1 as SNHLY and CDR2 as FYNNEI. This CDR3 is CASSEGAAGYTF. The CDR3 DNA reads as TGTGCCAGCAGTGAAGGAGCCGCTGGCTACACCTTC.

The V gene is TRBV30, the J gene TRBJ1-1, with D perhaps matching TRBD1 (6 bases). Germline assignment: CDR1 GTSNPN and CDR2 SVGIG (reference sequence). The CDR3 loop spans 11 amino acids. V lost 3 bases and J 10 bases, leaving 12 bases between the germline ends. CDR3 amino acids: CAWSQGIGAFF. The CDR3 region has the DNA TGTGCCTGGAGCCAGGGGATAGGAGCTTTCTTT.

The sample holds many counts of this clonotype. The chain joins TRBV2 to TRBJ2-1, with D possibly matching TRBD2 (6 bases). Germline-derived CDR1 and CDR2 are SNHLY and FYNNEI. V lost 2 bases to trimming and J lost 5 bases, with 13 bases between them. This CDR3 spans 15 amino acids. CDR3 loop: CASSEWLAPDNEQFF. The CDR3 DNA reads as TGTGCCAGCAGTGAATGGCTAGCGCCAGACAATGAGCAGTTCTTC.